This T cell receptor beta chain was captured in a study of human T cells and chemical hapten exposure. As for the study in general: Small pooled library volume differences chiefly drove per-sample TCR yield variation.

Trimming cost V 5 bases and J 6 bases; bases outside gene matches: 18. The CDR3 totals 17 residues. Germline CDR1 is SGHNT and CDR2 is YYREEE (reference sequence). Findings and limits, study-wide: Versus controls, significantly more large CDR3 similarity clusters arose from expanded TCRs.

For this clonotype: The antigen remains undetermined.

Time point denoted: patch test 2, 6 weeks after DPC sensitization. Treatment described: therapeutic diphenylcyclopropenone sensitization with weekly scalp DPC. TCRdb redid the calling of the RACE reads with MiXCR, one entry per CDR3 protein. The sample includes over 70,000 distinct CDR3 sequences, approximately 10% of them seen just once. Sequenced material: whole blood, taken in connection with sensitization to the hapten diphenylcyclopropenone (DPC). This clonotype was obtained from a man younger than 35 with alopecia areata. Some clones in this sample may be carry-over from other donors' samples. The rearrangement joins TRBV5-4 to TRBJ1-2; 8 bases line up with TRBD1. CDR3 loop: CASRRRWIGQGFNGYTF. The CDR3 region has the DNA TGTGCCAGCAGACGTAGATGGATCGGACAGGGATTCAATGGCTACACCTTC. The variable domain in full, with the rest retrieved from reference TRBV5-4 and TRBJ1-2, is ETGVTQSPTHLIKTRGQQVTLRCSSQSGHNTVSWYQQALGQGPQFIFQYYREEENGRGNFPPRFSGLQFPNYSSELNVNALELDDSALYLCASRRRWIGQGFNGYTFGSGTRLTVV.